This T cell receptor beta chain was profiled in a study of pediatric ulcerative colitis. Study-wide points: Ulcerative colitis patients shared more blood-rectal clones than controls. No controls had the two rectal clonotypes shared by ulcerative colitis patients.

Sequenced by immunoSEQ multiplex PCR; TCRdb stores in-frame clones only, minus some. The sample records 55,000 to 80,000 clones, over 65% being singletons. The V end lost 5 bases, the J end lost 9 bases, and 16 bases lay between the germline ends. The CDR3 length is 13 residues. CDR1 is LNHDA and CDR2 is SQIVND in the germline V gene (reference sequence). Ulcerative colitis patients received no immunosuppressive medication before the diagnostic colonoscopy. Details on this clone: The antigen remains undetermined.

This chain joins TRBV19 and TRBJ2-5, with unresolved D. The TCR comes from a boy between 10 and 17 years old with moderate ulcerative colitis. The sequencing sample was made of blood. The CDR3 protein is CASSETASNPQYF. The CDR3 bases are TGTGCCAGTAGTGAGACGGCATCGAATCCCCAGTACTTC.